Shown below are 14 T cell receptor beta chains from a single sample sequenced in a study of PD-1 blockade in classical Hodgkin lymphoma. Measured with immunoSEQ multiplex PCR; TCRdb has only the in-frame clones, and not every one. The repertoire consists of about 72,000 clones, with approximately 94% occurring once and the leading ten covering 8%. All the patients suffered relapse after autologous stem cell transplantation, and brentuximab vedotin exposure differed. The source was peripheral blood mononuclear cells (PBMCs), collected at baseline. These receptors were taken from a human donor with classical Hodgkin lymphoma.

CDR3 sequence: CASSLARGEETQYF. The CDR3 region has the DNA TGTGCCAGCAGTCTGGCGAGAGGGGAAGAGACCCAGTACTTC. V gene TRBV27 combines with J gene TRBJ2-5; perhaps D is TRBD1 or TRBD2 (5 bases each). The germline V gene has CDR1 MNHEY and CDR2 SMNVEV (reference sequence). The length of the CDR3 is 14 residues. V shed 5 bases and J shed 3 bases, with 13 bases lying between them.

The CDR3 coding sequence is TGTGCCAGTACCTTCACCCAGGGCGGTAATGAGCAGTTCTTC. It codes for CASTFTQGGNEQFF. V usage is TRBV19 and J usage is TRBJ2-1, with a tentative D call TRBD1 (5 bases). Trimming pared 7 bases from V and 7 bases from J, leaving 17 bases between. This CDR3 spans 14 amino acids. Germline CDR1 and CDR2: LNHDA and SQIVND (reference sequence).

The chain combines TRBV7-3 with TRBJ1-1; D perhaps matches TRBD1 (5 bases). The CDR3 length is 15 residues. V lost 1 base and J 3 bases, leaving 12 bases between the germline ends. CDR1 and CDR2 (germline): SGHTA, FQGTGA. The CDR3 region has the DNA TGTGCCAGCAGCTTAAATCCAGGGTTGGACACTGAAGCTTTCTTT. Protein: CASSLNPGLDTEAFF.

The rearrangement uses TRBV6-6 and TRBJ2-5, with D uncertain. Trimming pared 0 bases from V and 4 bases from J, leaving 3 bases between. From germline, CDR1 is MNHNY and CDR2 SVGAGI (reference sequence). The CDR3 spans 12 residues. CDR3 bases: TGTGCCAGCAGTTACTCGGGAGAGACCCAGTACTTC. Its protein product is CASSYSGETQYF.

V and J are TRBV30 and TRBJ1-2, with D hard to call. The V and J ends lost 2 bases and 3 bases respectively, with 7 bases between them. Germline V gene data show CDR1 as GTSNPN and CDR2 as SVGIG (reference sequence). This CDR3 spans 12 amino acids. CDR3 in DNA: TGTGCCTGGAGTTTGGCATACTATGGCTACACCTTC. This gives the protein CAWSLAYYGYTF.

The genes are TRBV4-3 and TRBJ2-1; 12 bases are shared with TRBD2. The CDR3 spans 15 residues. With 1 base clipped from V and 9 bases from J, the junction kept 4 bases outside the gene matches. Germline lookup yields CDR1 LGHNA and CDR2 YSLEER. CDR3 sequence reads: CASSQGTSGIGEQFF. The CDR3 coding sequence is TGCGCCAGCAGCCAAGGGACTAGCGGGATAGGTGAGCAGTTCTTC.

The CDR3 spells CASSQGSASGSYEQFF. CDR3 bases: TGCGCCAGCAGCCAAGGGTCGGCTAGCGGGAGCTATGAGCAGTTCTTC. The V call is TRBV4-1, the J call TRBJ2-1; 10 bases map to TRBD2. This CDR3 is 16 amino acids long. Germline V gene sequence: CDR1 MGHRA, CDR2 YSYEKL. V shed 1 base, J shed 8 bases, and the junction held 8 bases outside the gene matches.

The chain has TRBV6-5 and TRBJ2-3; tentatively, D is TRBD1 (6 bases). Germline CDR1 MNHEY, CDR2 SVGAGI. V gave up 5 bases and J gave up 4 bases, with 16 bases separating them. This CDR3 spans 15 amino acids. The DNA of the CDR3 is TGTGCCAGCAGTCAGGCAGGGGCGCTGCCAGATACGCAGTATTTT. Amino acids: CASSQAGALPDTQYF.

This chain links TRBV7-2 with TRBJ2-7; D call uncertain. CDR1 SGHTA and CDR2 FQGNSA come from the germline V gene. The CDR3 loop spans 16 amino acids. Trimming shortened V by 5 bases and J by 0 bases, and 17 bases separated the two germline ends. The CDR3 protein is CASSPPRQRSSYEQYF. The CDR3 region has the DNA TGTGCCAGCAGCCCTCCAAGGCAGAGGAGCTCCTACGAGCAGTACTTC.

The chain couples TRBV29-1 to TRBJ2-2; TRBD2 might be the D (6 bases). The CDR3 is 13 residues long. V was pared by 7 bases and J by 4 bases, with 13 bases between. CDR1 and CDR2 (germline): SQVTM, ANQGSEA. CDR3 region: CSGSGSGTGELFF. CDR3 nucleotides: TGCAGCGGATCCGGGAGTGGCACCGGGGAGCTGTTTTTT.

The chain recombines TRBV19 with TRBJ2-7, with a weak D call TRBD2 (6 bases). V lost 3 bases and J lost 3, with 21 bases in between. In germline, CDR1 is LNHDA, CDR2 SQIVND (reference sequence). The CDR3 loop spans 17 amino acids. The CDR3: CASSIDGRRDVSYEQYF. The CDR3 nucleotides read TGTGCCAGTAGTATTGACGGCAGGCGGGACGTTAGCTACGAGCAGTACTTC.

The genes are TRBV9 and TRBJ1-2; tentatively, D is TRBD1 (5 bases). V was pared by 2 bases and J by 7 bases, with 21 bases between. From germline, CDR1 is SGDLS and CDR2 YYNGEE. The CDR3 has 16 residues. This CDR3 is CASSVALGQYQGGYTF. The CDR3 DNA follows: TGTGCCAGCAGCGTCGCTTTAGGGCAGTATCAGGGTGGCTACACCTTC. Supplemented by reference TRBV9 and TRBJ1-2, the full variable domain reads DSGVTQTPKHLITATGQRVTLRCSPRSGDLSVYWYQQSLDQGLQFLIQYYNGEERAKGNILERFSAQQFPDLHSELNLSSLELGDSALYFCASSVALGQYQGGYTFGSGTRLTVV.

Only one count was recorded for this clone. The rearrangement joins TRBV4-3 to TRBJ1-5, with 11 bases fitting TRBD1. Unmatched junction bases numbered 3, after V lost 4 bases and J lost 4 bases. The CDR3 contains 15 residues. CDR1 and CDR2 (germline): LGHNA, YSLEER. CDR3 nucleotide sequence: TGCGCCAGCAGCCTCGGACAGGGGGCAAATCAGCCCCAGCATTTT. Translated, it gives CASSLGQGANQPQHF.

This chain links TRBV2 with TRBJ2-7; D is undetermined. V dropped 1 base and J dropped 3 bases, with 10 bases sitting between them. CDR1 is SNHLY, CDR2 FYNNEI, per germline. The CDR3 sequence is 14 residues long. CDR3 region: CASSEVIGIYEQYF. The CDR3 nucleotides are TGTGCCAGCAGTGAAGTTATAGGGATCTACGAGCAGTACTTC.